The next 3 T cell receptor beta chains were all read from a single sample in a study of Ad26.COV2.S vaccination and SARS-CoV-2 variants. TCRdb's copy holds only in-frame clones and misses some; the assay was immunoSEQ multiplex PCR. The sample has under 600,000 clones; roughly 87% are singletons. Treatment described: around 19 received Ad26.COV2.S at low or high dose, single or two shots; roughly five received placebo; per-sample allocation not given. After the first vaccine or placebo injection, samples were drawn on day 63. Sequenced material: peripheral blood, taken in a trial of Ad26.COV2.S vaccine versus placebo. Source of these receptors: a person aged 18-65 years who received the Ad26.COV2.S COVID-19 vaccine or a placebo.

This sequence joins TRBV9 and TRBJ1-4; D may be TRBD1 (6 bases). CDR1 is SGDLS, CDR2 YYNGEE, per germline. The CDR3 consists of 15 residues. The V gene lost 2 bases and the J gene lost 3 bases, with 11 bases spanning the gap. CDR3 amino acids: CASSVMGQANEKLFF. In DNA form, the CDR3 reads TGTGCCAGCAGCGTCATGGGACAAGCTAATGAAAAACTGTTTTTT.

This sequence joins TRBV5-5 and TRBJ1-1; 10 bases map to TRBD1. J gave up 5 bases and V 3 bases, and 1 base lay outside the gene matches. The germline CDR1 and CDR2 sequences are SGHKS and YYEKEE (reference sequence). There are 13 residues in the CDR3. The CDR3 reads CASSWTGGTEAFF. The CDR3 DNA follows: TGTGCCAGCAGCTGGACAGGGGGGACTGAAGCTTTCTTT.

The J gene is TRBJ1-1, the V gene TRBV3-1 (or the pseudogene TRBV3-2); D is undetermined. The CDR3 sequence is 12 residues long. V was trimmed by 5 bases and J by 11 bases, leaving 15 bases between them. In germline, CDR1 is LGHDT, CDR2 YNNKEL (reference sequence). Here the CDR3 reads CASSWAEGKAFF. As DNA, the CDR3 is TGTGCCAGCAGCTGGGCGGAGGGCAAGGCTTTCTTT.